This T cell receptor beta chain was identified during a study of T cell responses to AZD1222 COVID-19 vaccine. V was pared by 0 bases and J by 2 bases, with 13 bases between. Germline CDR1 reads GTSNPN; CDR2 reads SVGIG (reference sequence). The CDR3 is made up of 15 amino acids. Study-level findings and limits: A rise in Spike-specific TCR breadth and depth followed two AZD1222 doses. At 160-218 and 743-854, vaccine-associated CD4 TCRs were dominant, and they spanned spike.

Concerning this clone itself: Its antigen remains unknown.

Sequencing used immunoSEQ multiplex PCR; TCRdb keeps in-frame clones, though not all of them. In the table there are 90,000 to 120,000 clones, roughly 86% of which are singletons. The source material was peripheral blood, sampled on day 0 of AZD1222 vaccination. The TCR sequence derives from an adult in good health. This chain links TRBV30 with TRBJ1-2; D may be TRBD1 (5 bases). In DNA form, the CDR3 reads TGTGCCTGGAGTGTACTTGGGGGAATCAACTATGGCTACACCTTC. This gives the protein CAWSVLGGINYGYTF.